This passage covers 21 T cell receptor beta chains from one sample sequenced in a study of blood T cell repertoires in COVID-19. TCRdb's copy holds only in-frame clones and misses some; the assay was immunoSEQ multiplex PCR. The data show about 210,000 clones, approximately 80% seen once. What was sequenced was peripheral blood. The receptors originated from a man aged 55 to 69 with COVID-19, enrolled during active disease.

The V call is TRBV4-1, the J call TRBJ1-1, with TRBD1 as a possible D gene (6 bases). Germline values: CDR1 MGHRA, CDR2 YSYEKL. The CDR3 is 15 amino acids. The V and J ends lost 0 bases and 5 bases respectively, with 13 bases between them. In DNA, the CDR3 is TGCGCCAGCAGCCAAGATTGGGGGCTGAGAACTGAAGCTTTCTTT. It translates to CASSQDWGLRTEAFF.

The chain links TRBV6-5 to TRBJ2-1, with 12 nucleotides matching TRBD2. The V gene's germline CDR1 is MNHEY and CDR2 SVGAGI. CDR3 length: 13 residues. Trimming cost V 11 bases and J 8 bases; bases outside gene matches: 7. CDR3 sequence reads: CAVRLAGVHEQFF. The CDR3 nucleotides are TGTGCCGTAAGACTAGCGGGAGTGCATGAGCAGTTCTTC.

The V call is TRBV5-1, the J call TRBJ1-1, with TRBD1 identical over 7 bases. Germline assignment: CDR1 SGHRS and CDR2 YFSETQ. The CDR3 contains 14 residues. The V segment lost 4 bases and the J segment 4 bases; nucleotides outside the gene matches: 7. CDR3 sequence reads: CASSRDSGTTEAFF. CDR3 coding DNA: TGCGCCAGCAGCCGGGACAGCGGAACCACTGAAGCTTTCTTT.

The CDR3: CASSQAGVAKNIQYF. The CDR3 nucleotides are TGTGCCAGCAGCCAAGCGGGAGTGGCCAAAAACATTCAGTACTTC. The V gene is TRBV3-1 (or the pseudogene TRBV3-2), the J gene TRBJ2-4; TRBD2 is a possible D gene (6 bases). The CDR3 contains 15 residues. Per the germline V gene, CDR1 is LGHDT and CDR2 is YNNKEL (reference sequence). V was pared by 1 base and J by 1 base, with 8 bases between.

The chain combines TRBV20-1 with TRBJ1-4; D is uncertain. This CDR3 contains 14 residues. CDR1 and CDR2 from the germline V gene are DFQATT and SNEGSKA (reference sequence). V lost 3 bases and J 3 bases, leaving 11 bases between the germline ends. Written as DNA, the CDR3 is TGCAGTGCTAGTCGAGGGTGGGCTAATGAAAAACTGTTTTTT. The encoded protein is CSASRGWANEKLFF.

V is TRBV12-3 or TRBV12-4 and J is TRBJ2-5, with TRBD2 matching over 7 bases. Trimming removed 8 bases from V and 4 bases from J; junction bases left unmatched: 7. The CDR3 consists of 13 residues. CDR3 sequence reads: CASRVGGGETQYF. The CDR3 DNA reads TGTGCCAGCCGAGTGGGCGGGGGAGAGACCCAGTACTTC.

This sequence joins TRBV6-2 or TRBV6-3 and TRBJ1-6; D possibly corresponds to TRBD1 (6 bases). V was shortened by 5 bases and J by 7 bases, with 15 bases between the two germline ends. The CDR3 has 15 amino acids. Germline CDR1 and CDR2: MNHEY and SVGEGT. CDR3 region: CASSPSRDTNSPLHF. In nucleotides, the CDR3 is TGTGCCAGCAGTCCCTCTCGGGACACCAATTCACCCCTCCACTTT.

This rearrangement joins TRBV18 to TRBJ1-1, with no clear D. The CDR3 extends over 13 amino acids. Germline V CDR1 and CDR2: KGHSH, LQKENI. The V end lost 7 bases, the J end lost 0 bases, and 9 bases lay between the germline ends. The CDR3, as DNA: TGTGCCAGCTTCCCAGACTTGAACACTGAAGCTTTCTTT. Translated, it gives CASFPDLNTEAFF.

The chain carries TRBV4-1 and TRBJ2-7; TRBD1 matches at 7 bases. The CDR3 is 16 residues long. The V segment lost 0 bases and the J segment 1 base; nucleotides outside the gene matches: 6. The germline V gene encodes CDR1 MGHRA and CDR2 YSYEKL. The CDR3 DNA reads as TGCGCCAGCAGCCAAGATAGGGGCAGGGGGTCCTACGAGCAGTACTTC. Its translation is CASSQDRGRGSYEQYF.

This chain links TRBV13 with TRBJ2-2; 8 bases are a match to TRBD2. Germline trimming cut 7 bases from V and 3 bases from J; bases unmatched to any gene: 10. From germline, CDR1 is PRHDT and CDR2 FYEKMQ (reference sequence). The CDR3 extends over 16 amino acids. CDR3 sequence reads: CASTQSGRGYTGELFF. The CDR3 bases are TGTGCCAGCACCCAGAGCGGGAGAGGGTACACCGGGGAGCTGTTTTTT.

This clone was observed a handful of times. J is TRBJ1-2 and V is TRBV19; D may be TRBD1 (5 bases). Trimming cost V 3 bases and J 4 bases, with 9 bases left between them. The CDR3 spans 13 residues. Germline V CDR1 and CDR2: LNHDA, SQIVND (reference sequence). The CDR3 protein is CASSIGHFYGYTF. In DNA form, the CDR3 reads TGTGCCAGTAGTATCGGACACTTCTATGGCTACACCTTC.

V usage is TRBV5-1 and J usage is TRBJ2-7, with D tentatively TRBD1 (6 bases). The CDR3 runs 15 residues. From germline, CDR1 is SGHRS and CDR2 YFSETQ. V lost 0 bases to trimming and J lost 0 bases, with 10 bases between them. This CDR3 reads CASSLAGASSYEQYF. CDR3 nucleotides: TGCGCCAGCAGCTTGGCAGGGGCGAGCTCCTACGAGCAGTACTTC.

This clone was counted between two and nine times. V usage is TRBV28 and J usage is TRBJ2-5; TRBD1 matches 7 bases. Trimming removed 2 bases from V and 2 bases from J; junction bases left unmatched: 5. Germline V gene data show CDR1 as MDHEN and CDR2 as SYDVKM. CDR3 length equals 15 residues. CDR3 in amino acids: CASSLVGTVQETQYF. DNA for the CDR3: TGTGCCAGCAGTTTAGTGGGGACAGTACAAGAGACCCAGTACTTC. The variable domain in full, completed from reference TRBV28 and TRBJ2-5, reads DVKVTQSSRYLVKRTGEKVFLECVQDMDHENMFWYRQDPGLGLRLIYFSYDVKMKEKGDIPEGYSVSREKKERFSLILESASTNQTSMYLCASSLVGTVQETQYFGPGTRLLVL.

The chain is built from TRBV30 and TRBJ2-5; 16 bases line up with TRBD2. With V trimmed by 4 bases and J by 2 bases, 10 bases remained unmatched. In germline, CDR1 is GTSNPN, CDR2 SVGIG (reference sequence). CDR3 length: 18 residues. CDR3 coding DNA: TGTGCCTGGATCCCGGGACTAGCGGGAGGGCCGGGGCAAGAGACCCAGTACTTC. Protein sequence: CAWIPGLAGGPGQETQYF.

Here the CDR3 DNA reads TGTGCCAGCAGCCAGGATCTGGTTAGGGGGTACGGAAACACCATATATTTT. Its protein product is CASSQDLVRGYGNTIYF. The chain employs TRBV3-1 (or the pseudogene TRBV3-2) and TRBJ1-3; a possible D gene is TRBD1 (6 bases). The germline V gene has CDR1 LGHDT and CDR2 YNNKEL (reference sequence). The CDR3 spans 17 residues. V was pared by 3 bases and J by 4 bases, with 19 bases between.

The genes are TRBV30 and TRBJ2-7; TRBD1 agrees at 8 bases. V was pared by 3 bases and J by 6 bases, with 13 bases of the junction left unmatched. CDR3 length: 15 residues. Germline CDR1 and CDR2: GTSNPN and SVGIG (reference sequence). In DNA, the CDR3 is TGTGCCTGGAGCTGGGGGACAGGTGCCCTCGGCGAGCAGTACTTC. This encodes CAWSWGTGALGEQYF.

CDR3 sequence (DNA): TGTGCCAGCAGTTTACAACTAGCTGGCTACAATGAGCAGTTCTTC. The encoded protein is CASSLQLAGYNEQFF. V gene TRBV27 combines with J gene TRBJ2-1; D is perhaps TRBD2 (6 bases). This CDR3 has 15 amino acids. CDR1 and CDR2 (germline): MNHEY, SMNVEV (reference sequence). V lost 2 bases, J lost 3 bases, and 11 bases lay in between.

The rearrangement joins TRBV15 to TRBJ2-5; 11 nucleotides agree with TRBD1. This CDR3 is built from 14 residues. The V and J ends lost 4 bases and 5 bases, in that order; junction bases with no gene match: 3. Germline-derived CDR1 and CDR2 are LNHNV and YYDKDF (reference sequence). The CDR3 DNA is TGTGCCACCAGCATCCGGGACAGGGGGGAGACCCAGTACTTC. Protein: CATSIRDRGETQYF.

This chain connects TRBV6-1 to TRBJ1-5, with TRBD1 as a possible D gene (6 bases). The germline gives CDR1 MNHNS, CDR2 SASEGT. The CDR3 loop spans 15 amino acids. V was cut by 1 base and J by 6 bases, with 13 bases left in between. The CDR3 loop is CASSEEIGRGQPQHF. The DNA for the CDR3 is TGTGCCAGCAGTGAAGAAATTGGCAGGGGTCAGCCCCAGCATTTT.

This sequence joins TRBV30 and TRBJ1-4, with D perhaps TRBD1 (5 bases). Germline lookup yields CDR1 GTSNPN and CDR2 SVGIG (reference sequence). The CDR3 runs 13 residues. Trimming removed 8 bases at V and 1 base at J, with 11 bases between. The CDR3 region is CAGRGETNEKLFF. In DNA, the CDR3 is TGTGCCGGCCGGGGGGAAACTAATGAAAAACTGTTTTTT. The full variable domain, completed using reference TRBV30 and TRBJ1-4, is SQTIHQWPATLVQPVGSPLSLECTVEGTSNPNLYWYRQAAGRGLQLLFYSVGIGQISSEVPQNLSASRPQDRQFILSSKKLLLSDSGFYLCAGRGETNEKLFFGSGTQLSVL.

This clone was found a few times. This sequence joins TRBV7-2 and TRBJ1-2; 7 bases agree with TRBD1. Germline V gene data show CDR1 as SGHTA and CDR2 as FQGNSA. J lost 8 bases, V lost 4 bases, and 4 bases had no gene match. The CDR3 covers 12 residues. The chain's CDR3 is CASSWGQRGYTF. CDR3 DNA sequence: TGTGCCAGCAGCTGGGGACAGCGGGGCTACACCTTC.